This T cell receptor (beta chain) was captured in a study of vaccination and CD4 T cells after COVID-19. Study information: Stimulation of the cells used overlapping spike peptide pools from SARS-CoV-2 and from the common cold coronaviruses HCoV-NL63, HCoV-OC43 and HCoV-229E.

The CDR3 consists of 15 residues. CDR1 is MNHNS and CDR2 is SASEGT in the germline V gene. Germline trimming cut 3 bases from V and 2 bases from J; bases unmatched to any gene: 3. Stated time point: late sampling 161 to 241 days after vaccination in a few convalescent patients. Treatment: approximately nine-day PBMC culture with coronavirus spike peptide pools or control peptides (ViraFEST assay). Study conclusions and caveats: With convalescent patients, a median around 85% of reactive clones emerged solely after vaccination.

Within the sample, this clonotype is medium-sized. Its antigen is currently unknown. Sequencing of the DNA from cultured CD4+ T cells was carried out with the Oncomine TCR Beta short-read assay. From the PCR reads, TCRdb called clonotypes with MiXCR, one entry per CDR3 protein. The data show about 24,000 distinct CDR3 sequences, about 29% seen once. This receptor was obtained from a human donor who had recovered from COVID-19. The chain couples TRBV6-1 to TRBJ2-5, with TRBD2 identical over 10 bases. The sequencing used CD4+ T cells from blood, cultured in vitro, collected about 7 months after SARS-CoV-2 vaccination. CDR3 protein: CASSDLAGGQETQYF. The DNA of the CDR3 is TGTGCCAGCAGTGATTTAGCGGGAGGACAAGAGACCCAGTACTTC.